Listed below are T cell receptor beta chains from one sample, sequenced in a study of beta chain features in type 1 diabetes. Method: immunoSEQ multiplex PCR; TCRdb's copy keeps in-frame clones and lacks some. Among 300,000 to 350,000 clones, roughly 13% were seen once, and the ten largest hold nearly 0.015%. Sequences were obtained from naive CD4+ T cells from blood. The receptors derive from a woman aged 18-29 years with type 1 diabetes. Each CDR3 is given with its conserved first and last residue. The D gene is left open where the match is weak. Part of the rows lack a size; the others show once, few, many or a class for expanded clones.

>once|13|TRBJ1-2|TRBD1|TRBV7-2
CASRGTDSYGYTF
TGTGCCAGCAGGGGGACAGACAGCTATGGCTACACCTTC
>NA|16|TRBJ2-3|TRBD2|TRBV5-4
CASSQRLAGSTDTQYF
TGTGCCAGCAGCCAACGACTAGCGGGGAGCACAGATACGCAGTATTTT
>NA|15|TRBJ2-1|NA|TRBV14
CASSQVGGSYNEQFF
TGTGCCAGCAGCCAAGTGGGAGGCTCCTACAATGAGCAGTTCTTC
>NA|14|TRBJ2-5|TRBD2|TRBV11-3
CASTRAGVGETQYF
TGTGCCAGCACCCGAGCGGGAGTGGGGGAGACCCAGTACTTC
>NA|15|TRBJ1-1|NA|TRBV5-1
CASSWLEGVSGEAFF
TGCGCCAGCAGCTGGTTGGAGGGAGTCTCTGGTGAAGCTTTCTTT
>NA|15|TRBJ1-4|NA|TRBV6-5
CAKSTPGSGNEKLFF
TGTGCCAAAAGCACCCCAGGGTCCGGAAATGAAAAACTGTTTTTT
>NA|16|TRBJ2-2|NA|TRBV4-3
CASSQEVGLSTGELFF
TGCGCCAGCAGCCAAGAGGTGGGGCTTAGCACCGGGGAGCTGTTTTTT
>NA|16|TRBJ2-3|NA|TRBV7-2
CASSLGPRGSTDTQYF
TGTGCCAGCAGCTTAGGGCCCCGGGGGAGCACAGATACGCAGTATTTT
>few|15|TRBJ2-3|NA|TRBV9
CASSATSDPTDTQYF
TGTGCCAGCAGCGCGACTAGTGATCCCACAGATACGCAGTATTTT
>few|12|TRBJ2-3|NA|TRBV2
CASSGETDTQYF
TGTGCCAGCAGTGGTGAGACAGATACGCAGTATTTT
>few|13|TRBJ2-5|NA|TRBV30
CAWSEQDQETQYF
TGTGCCTGGAGTGAACAGGACCAAGAGACCCAGTACTTC
>few|16|TRBJ1-1|TRBD1|TRBV5-4
CASSLRVTGGGTEAFF
TGTGCCAGCAGCTTGAGGGTGACAGGGGGAGGCACTGAAGCTTTCTTT
>few|15|TRBJ2-2|TRBD2|TRBV30
CAWRGLAGVTGELFF
TGTGCCTGGAGGGGACTAGCGGGAGTCACCGGGGAGCTGTTTTTT
>NA|17|TRBJ2-2|TRBD1|TRBV9
CASSPVGQGVNTGELFF
TGTGCCAGCAGCCCCGTGGGACAGGGGGTGAACACCGGGGAGCTGTTTTTT
>few|14|TRBJ2-1|TRBD2|TRBV9
CASSTLSSGNEQFF
TGTGCCAGCAGCACCCTCTCTAGCGGGAATGAGCAGTTCTTC
>few|16|TRBJ2-1|NA|TRBV7-9
CASSSSWREPYNEQFF
TGTGCCAGCAGCTCTAGCTGGAGGGAGCCCTACAATGAGCAGTTCTTC
>NA|14|TRBJ1-1|NA|TRBV7-9
CASSSQTVNTEAFF
TGTGCCAGCAGCTCTCAGACAGTGAACACTGAAGCTTTCTTT
>few|13|TRBJ2-5|TRBD1|TRBV19
CASSTDRRETQYF
TGTGCCAGTAGTACGGACAGGCGAGAGACCCAGTACTTC
>NA|12|TRBJ2-5|NA|TRBV28
CASHSGAETQYF
TGTGCCAGCCATAGCGGAGCAGAGACCCAGTACTTC
>NA|15|TRBJ2-1|TRBD1|TRBV28
CASSFRDSSYNEQFF
TGTGCCAGCAGTTTCCGGGACAGCTCCTACAATGAGCAGTTCTTC
>few|16|TRBJ2-3|TRBD2|TRBV4-3
CASSHHIVGGEDTQYF
TGCGCCAGCAGCCACCACATTGTCGGGGGGGAAGATACGCAGTATTTT
>NA|12|TRBJ1-1|TRBD1|TRBV5-1
CASSQGATEAFF
TGCGCCAGCAGTCAGGGGGCGACTGAAGCTTTCTTT